The 23 T cell receptor beta chains given below trace back to one sample, sequenced in a study of graft-versus-host responses after intestinal transplantation (dated by TCRdb to about 2021). In light of the paper, this sample's time point label describes: cells obtained before transplantation from donor or recipient. To prepare the library, the immunoSEQ multiplex PCR assay was applied. Entries here come from immuneACCESS through TCRdb and include only in-frame sequences with V and J called. Some clones fail to appear in such tables; in the studies checked, an unresolved V gene covers under half of the shortfall, and the cause of the remainder is unknown. In all, the sample holds some 120,000 clones, and about nine tenths of those were seen once. The ten largest clones represent about 0.18% of the sample. These receptors' targets are unknown. The sequencing here drew on unstimulated CD4+ T cells sorted from spleen or lymph node cells, taken before intestinal transplant. Every receptor here comes from a human donor who received an intestinal transplant.

This clone was observed a few times. The chain joins TRBV6-1 to TRBJ1-2; D ambiguous. V shed 1 base and J shed 6 bases, with 9 bases lying between them. This CDR3 has 13 residues. The V gene's germline CDR1 is MNHNS and CDR2 SASEGT. The CDR3 here is CASSEVREDGYTF. In DNA, the CDR3 is TGTGCCAGCAGTGAAGTAAGGGAGGATGGCTACACCTTC.

The chain links TRBV7-9 to TRBJ1-4; possible D gene TRBD1, 6 bases. The CDR3 totals 15 residues. V dropped 5 bases and J dropped 8 bases, with 18 bases sitting between them. Looked up from germline, CDR1 is SEHNR and CDR2 is FQNEAQ (reference sequence). CDR3 sequence (DNA): TGTGCCAGCAGCAGGCTACAGGGTAATACAGAAAAACTGTTTTTT. It encodes CASSRLQGNTEKLFF. Based on the CDR3 plus reference TRBV7-9 and TRBJ1-4, the full variable domain is DTGVSQNPRHKITKRGQNVTFRCDPISEHNRLYWYRQTLGQGPEFLTYFQNEAQLEKSRLLSDRFSAERPKGSFSTLEIQRTEQGDSAMYLCASSRLQGNTEKLFFGSGTQLSVL.

The chain links TRBV7-2 to TRBJ2-3, with 7 bases matching TRBD2. V was pared by 5 bases and J by 2 bases, with 13 bases of the junction left unmatched. The V gene's germline CDR1 is SGHTA and CDR2 FQGNSA. The CDR3 is made up of 17 amino acids. CDR3 bases: TGTGCCAGCAGCCCTCGGTCTGGGCGGGGGTTCACAGATACGCAGTATTTT. Protein: CASSPRSGRGFTDTQYF.

J is TRBJ1-1 and V is TRBV5-4, with D perhaps matching TRBD1 (5 bases). CDR1 is SGHNT and CDR2 is YYREEE in the germline V gene (reference sequence). The V and J ends lost 4 bases and 0 bases respectively, with 16 bases between them. The CDR3 extends over 16 amino acids. The DNA of the CDR3 is TGTGCCAGCAGCACAGGACCCCCGTGGGTGAACACTGAAGCTTTCTTT. Its protein product is CASSTGPPWVNTEAFF.

The chain has TRBV6-1 and TRBJ2-6, with TRBD2 as a possible D gene (5 bases). Per germline, CDR1 MNHNS and CDR2 SASEGT. The V end was cut by 5 bases, the J end by 0 bases, with 8 bases between. The CDR3 is 15 residues long. This CDR3 reads CASSRGFSGANVLTF. The CDR3 DNA follows: TGTGCCAGCAGTCGGGGTTTCTCTGGGGCCAACGTCCTGACTTTC.

The chain has TRBV19 and TRBJ2-7; 7 bases align to TRBD1. The germline V gene encodes CDR1 LNHDA and CDR2 SQIVND (reference sequence). Germline trimming cut 6 bases from V and 3 bases from J; bases unmatched to any gene: 11. CDR3 length: 15 residues. The CDR3 protein is CASRTTGTVNYEQYF. The CDR3, as DNA: TGTGCCAGTAGAACAACCGGGACAGTCAACTACGAGCAGTACTTC. Full variable domain (rest looked up from reference TRBV19 and TRBJ2-7): DGGITQSPKYLFRKEGQNVTLSCEQNLNHDAMYWYRQDPGQGLRLIYYSQIVNDFQKGDIAEGYSVSREKKESFPLTVTSAQKNPTAFYLCASRTTGTVNYEQYFGPGTRLTVT.

The gene calls are TRBV28 and TRBJ2-2; 13 bases are shared with TRBD2. The V gene's germline CDR1 is MDHEN and CDR2 SYDVKM. This CDR3 contains 19 residues. V trimming: 8 bases; J trimming: 4 bases; junction bases outside the gene matches: 16. DNA for the CDR3: TGTGCCAGCCGTTCCCGGACTAGCGGGAGAGAAGGGGTCACCGGGGAGCTGTTTTTT. This encodes CASRSRTSGREGVTGELFF.

The V call is TRBV28, the J call TRBJ1-1; TRBD1 agrees at 8 bases. The CDR3 has 16 residues. V dropped 2 bases and J dropped 3; count of bases not matched to a gene: 8. The V gene's germline CDR1 is MDHEN and CDR2 SYDVKM. The CDR3 DNA reads TGTGCCAGCAGTTTAGCAGGGGGCAGTTTGGACACTGAAGCTTTCTTT. Translation gives CASSLAGGSLDTEAFF. The variable domain in full, completed from reference TRBV28 and TRBJ1-1, reads DVKVTQSSRYLVKRTGEKVFLECVQDMDHENMFWYRQDPGLGLRLIYFSYDVKMKEKGDIPEGYSVSREKKERFSLILESASTNQTSMYLCASSLAGGSLDTEAFFGQGTRLTVV.

The rearrangement joins TRBV5-4 to TRBJ2-7; 7 bases align to TRBD2. Per germline, CDR1 SGHNT and CDR2 YYREEE (reference sequence). The CDR3 contains 19 residues. The junction had 19 bases not matched to a gene; V was cut back by 4 bases and J by 0 bases. CDR3 in DNA: TGTGCCAGCAGCCGCCTCGCCATGATCTGGGGCGGGAGCTCCTACGAGCAGTACTTC. Its translation is CASSRLAMIWGGSSYEQYF.

V and J are TRBV19 and TRBJ1-5, with 8 bases matching TRBD1. Germline assignment: CDR1 LNHDA and CDR2 SQIVND (reference sequence). V trimming: 3 bases; J trimming: 1 base; junction bases outside the gene matches: 14. This CDR3 is 19 amino acids long. The CDR3 reads CASSIDGLRDRGSNQPQHF. The CDR3 bases are TGTGCCAGTAGTATCGACGGACTCCGAGACAGGGGAAGCAATCAGCCCCAGCATTTT.

In this sample, this clone turned up once. The chain couples TRBV6-6 to TRBJ1-5; 9 nucleotides line up with TRBD1. With V trimmed by 5 bases and J by 6 bases, 8 bases remained unmatched. This CDR3 is 15 amino acids long. The V gene's germline CDR1 is MNHNY and CDR2 SVGAGI (reference sequence). The CDR3, as DNA: TGTGCCAGCAGTCTGGGGGACAGGGTAGGTCAGCCCCAGCATTTT. This translates into CASSLGDRVGQPQHF.

A note on this clone: A clone one base away is much larger, so this may be a read error. The chain has TRBV27 and TRBJ2-7; the match to TRBD1 covers 8 bases. Per germline, CDR1 MNHEY and CDR2 SMNVEV (reference sequence). The CDR3 loop spans 13 amino acids. The V and J ends lost 3 bases and 3 bases, in that order; junction bases with no gene match: 1. Here the CDR3 DNA reads TGTGCCAGCAGTTTCACAGGGGGCTACGAGCAGTACTTC. Translation: CASSFTGGYEQYF.

The chain has TRBV7-8 and TRBJ2-7; 8 nucleotides agree with TRBD2. This CDR3 has 15 residues. Germline loops: CDR1 SGHVS, CDR2 FQNEAQ. V lost 5 bases, J lost 1 base, and 7 bases stayed unmatched. CDR3 sequence: CASSPFGGESYEQYF. The CDR3 DNA reads TGTGCCAGCAGCCCTTTCGGGGGGGAGTCCTACGAGCAGTACTTC.

The chain has TRBV18 and TRBJ2-2; D uncertain. The CDR3 spans 16 residues. Germline-derived CDR1 and CDR2 are KGHSH and LQKENI. V lost 1 base and J lost 0, with 9 bases in between. The DNA of the CDR3 is TGTGCCAGCTCACCACTCCTGGCAGCGAACACCGGGGAGCTGTTTTTT. It yields the protein CASSPLLAANTGELFF.

V gene TRBV4-2 combines with J gene TRBJ2-1; 13 bases are a match to TRBD2. Germline V gene lookup returns CDR1 LGHNA and CDR2 YNFKEQ. V lost 1 base, J lost 12 bases, and 9 bases stayed unmatched. The CDR3 covers 16 residues. The CDR3 DNA follows: TGTGCCAGCAGCCAAGCTTGGACTAGCGGGAGAGGAGTGCAGTTCTTC. Residues: CASSQAWTSGRGVQFF.

This chain links TRBV28 with TRBJ1-5, with TRBD1 identical over 8 bases. CDR3 size: 14 residues. V gave up 4 bases and J gave up 8 bases; unmatched junction bases: 7. Germline values: CDR1 MDHEN, CDR2 SYDVKM. CDR3 amino acids: CASSYGTGLKPQHF. In DNA form, the CDR3 reads TGTGCCAGCAGTTATGGGACAGGCTTAAAGCCCCAGCATTTT.

The chain recombines TRBV5-8 with TRBJ2-1, with 10 bases identical to TRBD2. This CDR3 has 15 residues. The germline V gene encodes CDR1 SGHTS and CDR2 YDEGEE. V shed 0 bases, J shed 5 bases, and the junction held 2 bases outside the gene matches. The CDR3 DNA is TGTGCCAGCAGCTTGGGGCTAGCGGGAGACAATGAGCAGTTCTTC. The encoded protein is CASSLGLAGDNEQFF. Using reference TRBV5-8 and TRBJ2-1 for the parts outside the CDR3, the full variable domain is EAGVTQSPTHLIKTRGQQATLRCSPISGHTSVYWYQQALGLGLQFLLWYDEGEERNRGNFPPRFSGRQFPNYSSELNVNALELEDSALYLCASSLGLAGDNEQFFGPGTRLTVL.

The chain couples TRBV2 to TRBJ2-7; maybe TRBD2 (5 bases). The germline V gene has CDR1 SNHLY and CDR2 FYNNEI. The CDR3 totals 14 residues. V gave up 6 bases and J gave up 0 bases, with 12 bases separating them. As DNA, the CDR3 is TGTGCCAGCAGGCCCGGGAAAAGCTCCTACGAGCAGTACTTC. Residues: CASRPGKSSYEQYF.

This clone turned up a few times. In DNA form, the CDR3 reads TGTGCCAGCAGCCCCCCCCTAGGCAGGGGCGGGGAAAAACTGTTTTTT. It yields the protein CASSPPLGRGGEKLFF. J is TRBJ1-4 and V is TRBV7-7; D is possibly TRBD1 (6 bases). Germline V gene lookup returns CDR1 SSHAT and CDR2 FNYEAQ (reference sequence). The ends were cut back, 5 bases at V and 8 bases at J, with 21 bases in the middle. The CDR3 extends over 16 amino acids.

The chain is built from TRBV12-5 and TRBJ1-2; a possible D gene is TRBD1 (6 bases). From germline, CDR1 is LGHNT and CDR2 FRNRAP. The CDR3 length is 13 residues. V was cut by 1 base and J by 4 bases, with 7 bases left in between. In nucleotides, the CDR3 is TGTGCTAGTGGTTTGGGACAGGCCTATGGCTACACCTTC. Translating it yields CASGLGQAYGYTF. Based on the CDR3 plus reference TRBV12-5 and TRBJ1-2, the full variable domain is DARVTQTPRHKVTEMGQEVTMRCQPILGHNTVFWYRQTMMQGLELLAYFRNRAPLDDSGMPKDRFSAEMPDATLATLKIQPSEPRDSAVYFCASGLGQAYGYTFGSGTRLTVV.

This chain connects TRBV29-1 to TRBJ1-1; D is undetermined. The CDR3 is made up of 13 amino acids. Germline V gives CDR1 SQVTM, CDR2 ANQGSEA. Deletions cut 2 bases from V and 0 bases from J, with 7 bases between. CDR3 sequence (DNA): TGCAGCGTTGAACGGAGCCTGAACACTGAAGCTTTCTTT. Its protein is CSVERSLNTEAFF.

This rearrangement joins TRBV19 to TRBJ2-7; D ambiguous. CDR3 length: 14 amino acids. Germline CDR1 LNHDA, CDR2 SQIVND (reference sequence). V was shortened by 5 bases and J by 1 base, with 12 bases between the two germline ends. DNA of the CDR3: TGTGCCAGTAGTTATGATAGACTTTCCTACGAGCAGTACTTC. Its translation is CASSYDRLSYEQYF.

The chain has TRBV18 and TRBJ2-1; TRBD1 aligns across 7 bases. The CDR3 runs 15 residues. Losses at the gene ends were 3 bases for V and 3 bases for J; bases not matched to a gene: 5. Germline V gene data show CDR1 as KGHSH and CDR2 as LQKENI. DNA of the CDR3: TGTGCCAGCTCACCTCAGGGGGTTGACTACAATGAGCAGTTCTTC. Its protein product is CASSPQGVDYNEQFF.